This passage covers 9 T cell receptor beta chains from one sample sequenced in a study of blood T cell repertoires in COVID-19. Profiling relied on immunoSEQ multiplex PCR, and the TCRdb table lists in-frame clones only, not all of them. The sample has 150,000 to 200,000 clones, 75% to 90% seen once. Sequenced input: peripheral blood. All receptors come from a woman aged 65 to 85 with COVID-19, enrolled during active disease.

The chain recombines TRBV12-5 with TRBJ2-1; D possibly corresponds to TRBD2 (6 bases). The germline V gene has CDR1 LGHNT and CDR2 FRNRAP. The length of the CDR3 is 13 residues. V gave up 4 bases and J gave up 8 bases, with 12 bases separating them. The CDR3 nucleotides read TGTGCTAGTGGTTCGGGCCGCGGGGATGAGCAGTTCTTC. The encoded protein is CASGSGRGDEQFF.

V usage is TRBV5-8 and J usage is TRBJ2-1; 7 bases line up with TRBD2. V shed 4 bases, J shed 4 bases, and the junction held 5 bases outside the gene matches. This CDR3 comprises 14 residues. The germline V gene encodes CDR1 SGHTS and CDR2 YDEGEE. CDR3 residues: CASSRTRTYNEQFF. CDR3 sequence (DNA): TGTGCCAGCAGCCGGACTAGAACTTACAATGAGCAGTTCTTC.

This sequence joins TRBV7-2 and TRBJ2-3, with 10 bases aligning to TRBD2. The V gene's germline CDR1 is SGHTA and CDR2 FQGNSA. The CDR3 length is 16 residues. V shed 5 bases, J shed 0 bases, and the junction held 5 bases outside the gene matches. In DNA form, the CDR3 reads TGTGCCAGCAGCCTTATGACTAGCGGGAGCACAGATACGCAGTATTTT. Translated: CASSLMTSGSTDTQYF.

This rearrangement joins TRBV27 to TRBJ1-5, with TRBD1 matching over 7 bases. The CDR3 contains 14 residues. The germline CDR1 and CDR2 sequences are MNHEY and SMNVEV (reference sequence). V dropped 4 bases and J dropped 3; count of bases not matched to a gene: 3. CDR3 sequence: CASSSDRDNQPQHF. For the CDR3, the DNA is TGTGCCAGCAGTTCCGACAGGGACAATCAGCCCCAGCATTTT.

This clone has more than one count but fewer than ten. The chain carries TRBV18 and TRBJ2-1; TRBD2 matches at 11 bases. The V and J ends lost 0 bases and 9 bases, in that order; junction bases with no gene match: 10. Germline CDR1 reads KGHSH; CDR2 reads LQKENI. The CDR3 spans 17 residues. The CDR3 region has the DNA TGTGCCAGCTCACCACCGGGTAGCGGGAGGGCCAAGGGTGAGCAGTTCTTC. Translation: CASSPPGSGRAKGEQFF.

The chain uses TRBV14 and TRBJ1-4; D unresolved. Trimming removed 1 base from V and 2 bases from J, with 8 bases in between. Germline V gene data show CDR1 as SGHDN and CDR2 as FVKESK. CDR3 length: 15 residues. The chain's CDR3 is CASSQVRGTNEKLFF. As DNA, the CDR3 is TGTGCCAGCAGCCAAGTCCGCGGGACTAATGAAAAACTGTTTTTT.

CDR3 sequence (DNA): TGTGCCACCAGTGATCCGACAGGGGGGGACTATGGCTACACCTTC. Translating it yields CATSDPTGGDYGYTF. This chain links TRBV24-1 with TRBJ1-2, with 9 positions matching TRBD1. Trimming took 3 bases from V and 3 from J; bases not matched to a gene: 4. This CDR3 comprises 15 residues. Germline assignment: CDR1 KGHDR and CDR2 SFDVKD.

For the CDR3, the DNA is TGTGCCAGCAGACCCGGACAGGGCGACTATGGCTACACCTTC. It specifies CASRPGQGDYGYTF. This chain links TRBV11-2 with TRBJ1-2; 8 bases are a match to TRBD1. Losses at the gene ends were 6 bases for V and 3 bases for J; bases not matched to a gene: 6. The CDR3 has 14 amino acids. Per germline, CDR1 SGHAT and CDR2 FQNNGV.

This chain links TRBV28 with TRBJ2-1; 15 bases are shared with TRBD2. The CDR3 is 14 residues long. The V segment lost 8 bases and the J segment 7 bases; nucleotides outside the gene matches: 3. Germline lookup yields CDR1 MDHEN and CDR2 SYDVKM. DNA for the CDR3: TGTGCCAGCCGGACTAGCGGGAGGGGAAATGAGCAGTTCTTC. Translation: CASRTSGRGNEQFF.